What follows are 2 T cell receptor beta chains derived from one specimen sequenced in a study of cytomegalovirus exposure and HLA in healthy donors. The PCR employed 60 Vbeta primers together with 13 Jbeta primers. The protocol was immunoSEQ multiplex PCR, while the TCRdb copy is restricted to in-frame clones and leaves out a portion. The data show roughly 120,000 clones, about four fifths seen once. The sample was PBMCs. These receptors were taken from a woman aged 55-70 years in good health and CMV-seropositive.

The DNA for the CDR3 is TGTGCCAGCAGCTTCCCGGGTCAGCCCCAGCATTTT. Amino acid sequence: CASSFPGQPQHF. V is TRBV7-9 and J is TRBJ1-5, with no clear D. V was clipped by 3 bases and J by 6 bases, with 6 bases between them. This CDR3 has 12 amino acids. The V gene's germline CDR1 is SEHNR and CDR2 FQNEAQ (reference sequence).

The sample holds a few counts of this clone. The chain has TRBV29-1 and TRBJ1-1; D is possibly TRBD1 (5 bases). Germline V gene lookup returns CDR1 SQVTM and CDR2 ANQGSEA. V shed 5 bases and J shed 1 base, with 11 bases lying between them. This CDR3 comprises 13 residues. CDR3 DNA sequence: TGCAGCGTTCCCGACAGATCGAACACTGAAGCTTTCTTT. Its protein is CSVPDRSNTEAFF.